The entry below describes one T cell receptor (beta chain). The data derive from a study of blood T cell repertoires in COVID-19. Study details: Some COVID-19 samples were acute and others convalescent; all came from the United States, Italy and Spain.

Trimming stripped 5 bases from V and 3 bases from J, with 17 bases between. This CDR3 region has 16 residues. Germline loops: CDR1 SGHTA, CDR2 FQGNSA. Symptom resolution, clearance, or two negative PCRs marked donors in Cohort 3 as recovered. TCRdb's table, derived via immunoSEQ multiplex PCR, lists solely in-frame clones and lacks some. Of fewer than 200,000 clones listed, approximately 78% were seen once; the top ten hold 17%. The sequenced sample consisted of PBMCs or T cells enriched from blood (not recorded which). This clonotype was sampled from a woman aged 50 to 60 who had recovered from COVID-19. The chain joins TRBV7-2 to TRBJ1-5, with a possible D match to TRBD1 (5 bases). As DNA, the CDR3 is TGTGCCAGCAGCCCTAGGGTAGGGGCTGACAATCAGCCCCAGCATTTT. Its translation: CASSPRVGADNQPQHF.